A single sample gave rise to the 15 T cell receptor beta chains below, sequenced in a study of somatic mutations in cytotoxic T cells in rheumatoid arthritis (dated by TCRdb to between 2016 and 2019). Library preparation used the immunoSEQ multiplex PCR assay. TCRdb took over this immuneACCESS table, retaining in-frame rearrangements with V and J assigned. Such tables are incomplete; in checked studies, under half of the missing clones stem from an unresolved V gene, and the remainder is unexplained. Within this sample are fewer than 30,000 clones, with approximately 73% of them counted one time only. The ten largest clones capture approximately 9.4% of the sample. Sequenced sample: CD8+ T cells sorted from blood. These TCRs come from a woman between 18 and 30 years old in good health.

This clone was counted only a few times. The V gene is TRBV2, the J gene TRBJ2-7; 9 bases fit TRBD1. Unmatched junction bases numbered 6, after V lost 8 bases and J lost 4 bases. Germline V gene lookup returns CDR1 SNHLY and CDR2 FYNNEI. The CDR3 runs to 13 residues. The CDR3 spells CASGGQGPYEQYF. Written as DNA, the CDR3 is TGTGCCAGCGGGGGACAGGGTCCGTACGAGCAGTACTTC.

This chain connects TRBV27 to TRBJ2-1; D possibly uses TRBD1 or TRBD2 (5 bases each). CDR1 and CDR2 from the germline V gene are MNHEY and SMNVEV (reference sequence). The CDR3 totals 13 residues. Trimming pared 2 bases from V and 9 bases from J, leaving 11 bases between. DNA of the CDR3: TGTGCCAGCAGTTTAAATCCCGGGACTGAGCAGTTCTTC. It translates to CASSLNPGTEQFF.

This clone was picked up a small number of times. This chain uses TRBV6-1 with TRBJ1-3; D not certain. Germline assignment: CDR1 MNHNS and CDR2 SASEGT. The CDR3 has 14 residues. The V end was cut by 4 bases, the J end by 0 bases, with 7 bases between. The CDR3 spells CASSGLASGNTIYF. The DNA of the CDR3 is TGTGCCAGCAGTGGTTTGGCCTCTGGAAACACCATATATTTT.

The chain couples TRBV19 to TRBJ2-3; 7 nucleotides match TRBD2. The J segment lost 8 bases and the V segment lost 6 bases, leaving 11 bases of the junction unmatched. The CDR3 is made up of 14 amino acids. Germline loops: CDR1 LNHDA, CDR2 SQIVND (reference sequence). The CDR3 DNA reads as TGTGCCAGTAGCACTGCGGGAGAGCGGGGTACGCAGTATTTT. Translation gives CASSTAGERGTQYF.

The chain combines TRBV5-5 with TRBJ1-5; weak D call: TRBD1 (6 bases). CDR1 and CDR2 (germline): SGHKS, YYEKEE (reference sequence). The CDR3 covers 15 residues. The V gene lost 0 bases and the J gene lost 3 bases, with 10 bases spanning the gap. CDR3 DNA: TGTGCCAGCAGCTTGGGGGGACACCTCAATCAGCCCCAGCATTTT. As protein: CASSLGGHLNQPQHF.

This chain links TRBV7-6 with TRBJ2-2; D ambiguous. CDR3 size: 13 residues. The germline V and J ends were trimmed by 1 base and 6 bases, with 6 bases remaining between them. Germline V gene sequence: CDR1 SGHVS, CDR2 FNYEAQ. The CDR3 loop reads CASSLVSAGELFF. The CDR3 DNA reads as TGTGCCAGCAGCTTAGTGTCGGCCGGGGAGCTGTTTTTT.

The J gene is TRBJ2-4, the V gene TRBV13, with 8 bases identical to TRBD2. The CDR3 sequence is 13 residues long. Losses at the gene ends were 4 bases for V and 5 bases for J; bases not matched to a gene: 1. From germline, CDR1 is PRHDT and CDR2 FYEKMQ (reference sequence). CDR3 region: CASSSGGENIQYF. In nucleotides, the CDR3 is TGTGCCAGCAGCTCCGGGGGGGAAAACATTCAGTACTTC.

J is TRBJ2-3 and V is TRBV6-1; 7 bases align to TRBD2. CDR3 length: 17 amino acids. In germline, CDR1 is MNHNS, CDR2 SASEGT. V shed 1 base and J 0 bases; nucleotides not matched to a gene: 7. The CDR3 nucleotides are TGTGCCAGCAGTGAAGGGGGAGCGGGAAGCAGCACAGATACGCAGTATTTT. Protein sequence: CASSEGGAGSSTDTQYF.

The genes are TRBV4-2 and TRBJ2-1, with TRBD2 matching over 10 bases. Germline values: CDR1 LGHNA, CDR2 YNFKEQ. Trimming cost V 3 bases and J 8 bases; bases outside gene matches: 10. There are 16 residues in the CDR3. The DNA of the CDR3 is TGTGCCAGCAGCCAGACTTTGGCTAGCGGGAGTGATGAGCAGTTCTTC. Encoded protein: CASSQTLASGSDEQFF.

The J gene is TRBJ2-7, the V gene TRBV28, with 7 bases aligning to TRBD2. There are 13 residues in the CDR3. The trim removed 3 bases at V and 2 bases at J, leaving 1 base unmatched. Germline CDR1 reads MDHEN; CDR2 reads SYDVKM. CDR3 loop: CASSFTSAYEQYF. The CDR3 DNA follows: TGTGCCAGCAGTTTCACTAGCGCCTACGAGCAGTACTTC.

The V and J genes are TRBV21-1 and TRBJ2-7. TRBV21-1 is flagged as a pseudogene. The CDR3 has 12 residues. The CDR3 region is CASSFFPYEQYV. The CDR3 DNA is TGTGCCAGCAGTTTTTTCCCCTACGAGCAGTACGTC.

V is TRBV30 and J is TRBJ2-7; a weak D match, TRBD1 (5 bases). Germline CDR1 is GTSNPN and CDR2 is SVGIG (reference sequence). The CDR3 length is 13 residues. V gave up 2 bases and J gave up 3 bases, with 11 bases separating them. CDR3 DNA sequence: TGTGCCTGGAGTTGGGGCAGGGACTACGAGCAGTACTTC. As protein: CAWSWGRDYEQYF.

The V and J genes are TRBV28 and TRBJ2-3; the D is unclear. Germline CDR1 MDHEN, CDR2 SYDVKM. The CDR3 totals 14 residues. Trimming shortened V by 2 bases and J by 3 bases, and 9 bases separated the two germline ends. This CDR3 reads CASSLGLLTDTQYF. The CDR3 nucleotides read TGTGCCAGCAGTTTAGGGCTACTAACAGATACGCAGTATTTT. Full variable domain (rest looked up from reference TRBV28 and TRBJ2-3): DVKVTQSSRYLVKRTGEKVFLECVQDMDHENMFWYRQDPGLGLRLIYFSYDVKMKEKGDIPEGYSVSREKKERFSLILESASTNQTSMYLCASSLGLLTDTQYFGPGTRLTVL.

This clone was recorded a few times. The chain joins TRBV2 to TRBJ1-5; 12 nucleotides match TRBD1. Unmatched junction bases numbered 9, after V lost 4 bases and J lost 5 bases. Germline CDR1 and CDR2: SNHLY and FYNNEI. CDR3 length equals 17 residues. The CDR3 reads CASSGHRDRGLYQPQHF. The CDR3 DNA follows: TGTGCCAGCAGTGGGCACCGGGACAGGGGGCTATATCAGCCCCAGCATTTT.

The chain is built from TRBV4-1 and TRBJ1-2; D is perhaps TRBD1 (5 bases). The CDR3 has 15 amino acids. Trimming removed 4 bases from V and 3 bases from J, with 15 bases in between. From germline, CDR1 is MGHRA and CDR2 YSYEKL. CDR3 sequence: CASSPAPGSDYGYTF. DNA of the CDR3: TGCGCCAGCAGCCCCGCTCCAGGGTCTGACTATGGCTACACCTTC.